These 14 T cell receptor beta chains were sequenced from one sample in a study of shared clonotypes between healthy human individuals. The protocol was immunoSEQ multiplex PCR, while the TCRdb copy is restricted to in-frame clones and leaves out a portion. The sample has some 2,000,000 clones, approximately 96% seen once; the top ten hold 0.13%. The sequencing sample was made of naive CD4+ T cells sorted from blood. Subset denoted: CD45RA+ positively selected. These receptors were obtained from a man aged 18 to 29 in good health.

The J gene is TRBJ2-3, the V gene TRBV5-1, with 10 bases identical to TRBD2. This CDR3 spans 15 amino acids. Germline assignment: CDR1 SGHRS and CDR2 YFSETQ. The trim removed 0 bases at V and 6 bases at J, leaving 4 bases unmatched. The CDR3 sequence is CASSLDGLAVDTQYF. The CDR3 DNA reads TGCGCCAGCAGCTTGGACGGACTAGCGGTGGATACGCAGTATTTT.

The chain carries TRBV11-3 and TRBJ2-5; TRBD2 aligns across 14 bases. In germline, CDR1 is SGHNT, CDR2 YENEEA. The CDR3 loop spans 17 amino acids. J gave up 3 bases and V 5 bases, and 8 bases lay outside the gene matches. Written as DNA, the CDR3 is TGTGCCAGCAGCACTGGGACTAGCGGGAGTCTTGAAGAGACCCAGTACTTC. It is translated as CASSTGTSGSLEETQYF.

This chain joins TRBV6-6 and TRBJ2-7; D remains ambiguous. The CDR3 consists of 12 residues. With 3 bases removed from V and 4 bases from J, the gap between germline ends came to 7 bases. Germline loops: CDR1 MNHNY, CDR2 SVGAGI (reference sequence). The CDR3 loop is CASSYSQYEQYF. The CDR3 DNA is TGTGCCAGCAGTTATTCACAGTACGAGCAGTACTTC.

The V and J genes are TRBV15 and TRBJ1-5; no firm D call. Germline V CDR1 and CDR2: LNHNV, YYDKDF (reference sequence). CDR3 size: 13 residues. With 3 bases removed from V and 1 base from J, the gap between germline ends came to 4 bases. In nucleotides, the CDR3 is TGTGCCACCAGCAGTATGAGCAATCAGCCCCAGCATTTT. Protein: CATSSMSNQPQHF.

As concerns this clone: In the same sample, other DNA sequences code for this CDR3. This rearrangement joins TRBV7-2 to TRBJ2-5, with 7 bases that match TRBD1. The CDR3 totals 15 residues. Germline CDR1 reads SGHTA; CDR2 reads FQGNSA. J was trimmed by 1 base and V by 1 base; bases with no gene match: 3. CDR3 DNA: TGTGCCAGCAGCTTAGACAGGGGCCCCCAAGAGACCCAGTACTTC. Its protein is CASSLDRGPQETQYF.

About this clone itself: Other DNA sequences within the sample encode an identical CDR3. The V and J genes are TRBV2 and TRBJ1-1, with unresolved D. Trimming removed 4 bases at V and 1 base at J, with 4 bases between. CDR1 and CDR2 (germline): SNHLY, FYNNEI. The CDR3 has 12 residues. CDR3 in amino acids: CASSGENTEAFF. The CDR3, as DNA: TGTGCCAGCAGTGGAGAGAACACTGAAGCTTTCTTT.

CDR3 residues: CASSVASRNTEAFF. DNA for the CDR3: TGTGCCAGCAGCGTAGCTTCCAGGAACACTGAAGCTTTCTTT. V and J are TRBV9 and TRBJ1-1, with D unclear. Germline CDR1 reads SGDLS; CDR2 reads YYNGEE. The CDR3 is 14 amino acids. V gave up 0 bases and J gave up 1 base, with 7 bases separating them.

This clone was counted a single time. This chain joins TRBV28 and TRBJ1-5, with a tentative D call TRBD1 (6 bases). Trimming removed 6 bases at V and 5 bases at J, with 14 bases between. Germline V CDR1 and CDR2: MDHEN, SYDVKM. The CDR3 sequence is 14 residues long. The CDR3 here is CASRYREGYQPQHF. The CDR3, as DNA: TGTGCCAGCAGATACAGGGAGGGGTATCAGCCCCAGCATTTT.

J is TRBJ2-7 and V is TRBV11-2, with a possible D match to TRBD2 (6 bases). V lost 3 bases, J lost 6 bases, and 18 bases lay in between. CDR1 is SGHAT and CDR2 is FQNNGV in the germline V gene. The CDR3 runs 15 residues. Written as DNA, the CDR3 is TGTGCCAGCAGCTTGACTAACCTAGCGATCAGCGAGCAGTACTTC. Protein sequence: CASSLTNLAISEQYF.

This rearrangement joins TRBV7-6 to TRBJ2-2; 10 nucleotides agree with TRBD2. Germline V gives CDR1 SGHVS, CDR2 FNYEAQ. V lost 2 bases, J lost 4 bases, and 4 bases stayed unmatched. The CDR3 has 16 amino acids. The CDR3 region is CASSLSTSGTTGELFF. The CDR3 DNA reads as TGTGCCAGCAGCTTAAGCACTAGCGGGACCACCGGGGAGCTGTTTTTT. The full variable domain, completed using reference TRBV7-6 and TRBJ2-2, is GAGVSQSPRYKVTKRGQDVALRCDPISGHVSLYWYRQALGQGPEFLTYFNYEAQQDKSGLPNDRFSAERPEGSISTLTIQRTEQRDSAMYRCASSLSTSGTTGELFFGEGSRLTVL.

DNA of the CDR3: TGTGCCAGCAGTTCCGACAGGACCCCGGCCGTGCCCCAGCATTTT. It translates to CASSSDRTPAVPQHF. The chain has TRBV2 and TRBJ1-5, with a possible D match to TRBD1 (6 bases). The CDR3 has 15 amino acids. The germline CDR1 and CDR2 sequences are SNHLY and FYNNEI. V lost 5 bases and J lost 9, with 20 bases in between.

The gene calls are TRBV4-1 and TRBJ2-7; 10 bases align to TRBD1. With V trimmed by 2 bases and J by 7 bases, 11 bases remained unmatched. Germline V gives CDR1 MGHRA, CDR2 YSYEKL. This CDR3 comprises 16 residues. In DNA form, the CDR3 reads TGCGCCAGCAGCCAAACGGACAGGGGGTCCCTCGGAGAGCAGTACTTC. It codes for CASSQTDRGSLGEQYF.

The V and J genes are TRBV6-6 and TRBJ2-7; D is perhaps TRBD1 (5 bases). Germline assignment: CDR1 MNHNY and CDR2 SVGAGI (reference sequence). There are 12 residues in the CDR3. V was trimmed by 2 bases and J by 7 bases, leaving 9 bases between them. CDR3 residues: CASSYGDSEQYF. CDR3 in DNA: TGTGCCAGCAGTTACGGAGACAGTGAGCAGTACTTC.

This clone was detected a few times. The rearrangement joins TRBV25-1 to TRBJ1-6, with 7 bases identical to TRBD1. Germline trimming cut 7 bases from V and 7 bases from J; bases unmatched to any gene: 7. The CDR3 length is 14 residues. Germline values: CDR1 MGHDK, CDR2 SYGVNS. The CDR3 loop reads CASNAGTVNSPLHF. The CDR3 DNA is TGTGCCAGCAACGCCGGGACAGTGAATTCACCCCTCCACTTT.